The 9 T cell receptor beta chains below all came from one sample that was sequenced in a study of monozygotic twins with inflammatory bowel disease. TCRdb reanalyzed the 5' RACE reads, giving one entry per CDR3 protein sequence and no DNA. With approximately 400,000 distinct CDR3 sequences in the sample, the ten largest clones hold roughly 2.5%. Material: blood. These receptors all come from a human donor with ulcerative colitis or Crohn's disease, or a healthy co-twin of an affected twin (not recorded which).

The rearrangement uses TRBV3-1 and TRBJ1-1. Germline V gene data show CDR1 as LGHDT and CDR2 as YNNKEL (reference sequence). This CDR3 has 13 amino acids. Here the CDR3 reads CASSRRFGTEAFF.

The chain joins TRBV7-9 to TRBJ1-4; as DNA is missing, the TRBD1 call by TCRdb cannot be tested. CDR3 size: 15 residues. The V gene's germline CDR1 is SEHNR and CDR2 FQNEAQ (reference sequence). The CDR3 is CASSFGDREGEKLFF.

This chain connects TRBV5-6 to TRBJ2-5; TCRdb returns TRBD1, unconfirmable since there is no DNA. The CDR3 contains 13 residues. CDR1 and CDR2 (germline): SGHDT, YYEEEE. The CDR3 loop is CASSSRPGNFEYF.

V usage is TRBV6-5 and J usage is TRBJ1-6; the D call from TCRdb, TRBD1, cannot be confirmed without DNA. In germline, CDR1 is MNHEY, CDR2 SVGAGI. The CDR3 contains 13 residues. This CDR3 is CASRQGNNSPLHF.

The rearrangement uses TRBV5-5 and TRBJ1-3. Germline V gives CDR1 SGHKS, CDR2 YYEKEE (reference sequence). The CDR3 contains 14 residues. CDR3 protein: CASSARRPGNTIYF.

V and J are TRBV7-2 and TRBJ1-3. The CDR3 length is 14 residues. Germline CDR1 reads SGHTA; CDR2 reads FQGNSA. The CDR3 sequence is CASLQNRAGNTIYF.

The rearrangement joins TRBV20-1 to TRBJ2-7; lacking DNA, the TRBD1 call made by TCRdb goes unchecked. The length of the CDR3 is 14 residues. Germline loops: CDR1 DFQATT, CDR2 SNEGSKA (reference sequence). The CDR3 here is CSARVHRGAYEQYF.

The V call is TRBV6-5, the J call TRBJ2-2; there is no DNA to check the TCRdb D call of TRBD2. CDR3 size: 16 residues. Germline loops: CDR1 MNHEY, CDR2 SVGAGI. The CDR3 protein is CASSSGTSANTGELFF.

V and J are TRBV7-9 and TRBJ1-4. The CDR3 spans 13 residues. The germline CDR1 and CDR2 sequences are SEHNR and FQNEAQ (reference sequence). CDR3: CASGGSTNEKLFF.